The source of this TCR beta chain is a study of blood T cell repertoires in COVID-19. In the study overall: Material from acute and convalescent COVID-19 was sourced from the United States, Italy and Spain. T cells, B-cell-depleted T cells, or PBMCs supplied cDNA or gDNA.

V was clipped by 2 bases and J by 5 bases, with 15 bases between them. This CDR3 is built from 16 residues. Germline CDR1 and CDR2: MDHEN and SYDVKM. As originally analysed: Counts of nucleated cells, estimated from reference gene primer amplification, were obtained. Only in-frame clones appear in the TCRdb table, and some are missing; sequencing was by immunoSEQ multiplex PCR. V and J calls and clone size are given by that table; D and trimming were obtained from the DNA. This sample has tens of thousands of clones, with around 68% found just once. The genes are TRBV28 and TRBJ2-2, with no clear D. The sequence derives from a woman in her 70s with acute or convalescent COVID-19. The source material was peripheral blood. CDR3 loop: CASSLSWSTSTGELFF. In nucleotides, the CDR3 is TGTGCCAGCAGTTTAAGTTGGTCAACGAGTACCGGGGAGCTGTTTTTT.